These 5 T cell receptor beta chains came from one sample sequenced in a study of T cells in Graves' hyperthyroidism and ophthalmopathy. The investigators amplified TCR beta CDR3 regions from RNA transcripts. First-round RT-PCR targeting the TCR CDR3 was performed with the HTBI primer set. TCRdb re-analysed the multiplex PCR reads in MiXCR, keeping a single row per CDR3 protein. The sample records around 660,000 distinct CDR3 sequences, less than 45% being singletons. The sample consisted of peripheral blood or thyroid tissue (not recorded which). The source of these receptors is an adult man with Graves' disease, either hyperthyroidism or ophthalmopathy (not recorded which).

The chain has TRBV19 and TRBJ2-2, with 7 bases matching TRBD2. The CDR3 is 16 residues long. Unmatched junction bases numbered 8, after V lost 2 bases and J lost 5 bases. Per the germline V gene, CDR1 is LNHDA and CDR2 is SQIVND (reference sequence). The CDR3 here is CASSIKTGGKTGELFF. The CDR3 nucleotides are TGTGCCAGTAGTATAAAGACGGGAGGAAAAACCGGGGAGCTGTTTTTT.

This clonotype came up many times. V and J are TRBV15 and TRBJ2-2; 8 bases match TRBD2. There are 15 residues in the CDR3. CDR1 and CDR2 (germline): LNHNV, YYDKDF (reference sequence). Trimming at V came to 4 bases and at J to 3 bases, leaving 4 bases not matched to a gene. CDR3 DNA sequence: TGTGCCACCAGCACGGGGGGGGCCCACACCGGGGAGCTGTTTTTT. Translation: CATSTGGAHTGELFF.

The table lists this clonotype with a few counts. This chain uses TRBV6-1 with TRBJ2-7; 8 positions agree with TRBD1. CDR1 and CDR2 (germline): MNHNS, SASEGT. The CDR3 covers 14 residues. The V segment lost 5 bases and the J segment 2 bases; nucleotides outside the gene matches: 5. The CDR3 reads CASSQDRVPYEQYF. For the CDR3, the DNA is TGTGCCAGCAGTCAGGACAGGGTTCCCTACGAGCAGTACTTC.

This chain uses TRBV20-1 with TRBJ2-5; 11 bases fit TRBD2. V lost 3 bases to trimming and J lost 4 bases; unmatched junction nucleotides: 13. This CDR3 is built from 17 residues. CDR1 is DFQATT, CDR2 SNEGSKA, per germline (reference sequence). The CDR3: CSASSVGLAGGSETQYF. The CDR3 DNA follows: TGCAGTGCTAGCAGTGTGGGCCTAGCGGGGGGCTCAGAGACCCAGTACTTC.

The sample holds many counts of this clonotype. V usage is TRBV15 and J usage is TRBJ1-6, with D possibly being TRBD1 (5 bases). The germline V and J ends were trimmed by 4 bases and 9 bases, with 13 bases remaining between them. CDR3 length: 14 residues. The germline gives CDR1 LNHNV, CDR2 YYDKDF (reference sequence). CDR3 sequence reads: CATSKGLLGSPLHF. CDR3 DNA: TGTGCCACCAGCAAGGGACTGCTCGGTTCACCCCTCCACTTT.